The 18 T cell receptor beta chains in this list originate from one sample, sequenced in a study of cytomegalovirus exposure and HLA in healthy donors. Vbeta (60) and Jbeta (13) primers were used in the PCR. Only in-frame clones appear in the TCRdb table, and some are missing; sequencing was by immunoSEQ multiplex PCR. The sample has 90,000 or so clones; about 80% are singletons. Sample: PBMCs. The receptors were sampled from a man aged 45-65 years in good health and CMV-seropositive.

This rearrangement joins TRBV5-1 to TRBJ2-3; 9 positions agree with TRBD1. The CDR3 has 14 residues. Looked up from germline, CDR1 is SGHRS and CDR2 is YFSETQ. Germline trimming cut 6 bases from V and 3 bases from J; bases unmatched to any gene: 5. In DNA, the CDR3 is TGCGCCAGCACTCGACAGGGGGAGACAGATACGCAGTATTTT. Protein sequence: CASTRQGETDTQYF.

The gene calls are TRBV9 and TRBJ2-2, with TRBD2 identical over 12 bases. Unmatched junction bases numbered 7, after V lost 4 bases and J lost 6 bases. CDR1 is SGDLS, CDR2 YYNGEE, per germline. This CDR3 is built from 16 residues. DNA for the CDR3: TGTGCCAGCAGCTTGCAGACTAGCGGGAGCGCCGGGGAGCTGTTTTTT. Translated: CASSLQTSGSAGELFF.

This clone has a handful of counts. The V call is TRBV7-3, the J call TRBJ2-3; TRBD1 aligns across 8 bases. Germline V gene sequence: CDR1 SGHTA, CDR2 FQGTGA. V shed 5 bases, J shed 4 bases, and the junction held 5 bases outside the gene matches. The CDR3 totals 14 residues. In DNA form, the CDR3 reads TGTGCCAGCAGCCCAGGGGGCCCCTCAGATACGCAGTATTTT. It is translated as CASSPGGPSDTQYF. Together with reference TRBV7-3 and TRBJ2-3, the CDR3 gives the full variable domain: GAGVSQTPSNKVTEKGKYVELRCDPISGHTALYWYRQSLGQGPEFLIYFQGTGAADDSGLPNDRFFAVRPEGSVSTLKIQRTERGDSAVYLCASSPGGPSDTQYFGPGTRLTVL.

The V gene is TRBV9, the J gene TRBJ1-6; a possible D gene is TRBD1 (5 bases). V was pared by 0 bases and J by 9 bases, with 7 bases between. Per the germline V gene, CDR1 is SGDLS and CDR2 is YYNGEE. This CDR3 has 13 residues. DNA for the CDR3: TGTGCCAGCAGCGTAGGGAGGGGTTCACCCCTCCACTTT. Translated, it gives CASSVGRGSPLHF.

This clone was detected only a few times. The gene calls are TRBV11-2 and TRBJ2-2; tentative D call: TRBD2 (5 bases). V was pared by 4 bases and J by 6 bases, with 12 bases between. Germline V gene lookup returns CDR1 SGHAT and CDR2 FQNNGV. The CDR3 is 14 residues long. In nucleotides, the CDR3 is TGTGCCAGCAGCTCTCCGTTCGGGGCCGGGGAGCTGTTTTTT. This gives the protein CASSSPFGAGELFF.

The genes are TRBV13 and TRBJ2-7; the match to TRBD2 covers 7 bases. The germline V gene encodes CDR1 PRHDT and CDR2 FYEKMQ (reference sequence). V lost 5 bases and J lost 0; bases outside the gene matches: 4. The CDR3 loop spans 14 amino acids. The CDR3 reads CASSPGRNSYEQYF. CDR3 nucleotides: TGTGCCAGCAGCCCCGGGAGGAACTCCTACGAGCAGTACTTC.

This clone is a singleton in its sample. The chain uses TRBV30 and TRBJ1-1, with 9 bases identical to TRBD1. The CDR3 is made up of 13 amino acids. The V gene end was trimmed by 2 bases and the J gene end by 8 bases; junction bases not matched to a gene: 6. CDR1 GTSNPN and CDR2 SVGIG come from the germline V gene (reference sequence). The CDR3 sequence: CAWSRDGTGEAFF. The CDR3 bases are TGTGCCTGGAGTAGAGACGGGACAGGGGAAGCTTTCTTT.

This sequence joins TRBV19 and TRBJ2-7, with 7 bases lining up with TRBD1. Trimming took 4 bases from V and 3 from J; bases not matched to a gene: 9. From germline, CDR1 is LNHDA and CDR2 SQIVND (reference sequence). This CDR3 has 15 residues. The CDR3 loop is CASSTSGTDLYEQYF. In DNA form, the CDR3 reads TGTGCCAGTAGTACCTCTGGGACAGACCTCTACGAGCAGTACTTC.

This clone was detected a few times. This chain uses TRBV12-5 with TRBJ1-5; D is possibly TRBD1 (6 bases). CDR3 length equals 18 residues. Germline assignment: CDR1 LGHNT and CDR2 FRNRAP. Trimming stripped 3 bases from V and 1 base from J, with 19 bases between. CDR3 sequence reads: CASGLEQGLGRSNQPQHF. The CDR3, as DNA: TGTGCTAGTGGTTTAGAACAGGGTTTGGGTCGGAGCAATCAGCCCCAGCATTTT. The complete variable domain, with remaining parts taken from reference TRBV12-5 and TRBJ1-5, reads DARVTQTPRHKVTEMGQEVTMRCQPILGHNTVFWYRQTMMQGLELLAYFRNRAPLDDSGMPKDRFSAEMPDATLATLKIQPSEPRDSAVYFCASGLEQGLGRSNQPQHFGDGTRLSIL.

The chain uses TRBV6-5 and TRBJ1-6; perhaps TRBD1 as D (6 bases). Trimming took off 7 bases at V and 7 bases at J, with 11 bases between the two ends. The CDR3 is made up of 13 amino acids. Germline V gene data show CDR1 as MNHEY and CDR2 as SVGAGI. The CDR3: CASNAGANSPLHF. Here the CDR3 DNA reads TGTGCCAGCAACGCAGGGGCAAATTCACCCCTCCACTTT.

V usage is TRBV7-2 and J usage is TRBJ2-2; tentatively, D is TRBD2 (5 bases). Trimming shortened V by 4 bases and J by 7 bases, and 10 bases separated the two germline ends. This CDR3 has 13 amino acids. CDR1 SGHTA and CDR2 FQGNSA come from the germline V gene. The CDR3 here is CASSSGVGGELFF. The CDR3 coding sequence is TGTGCCAGCAGCTCCGGGGTGGGCGGGGAGCTGTTTTTT.

The chain links TRBV6-1 to TRBJ2-7; 7 nucleotides match TRBD1. This CDR3 comprises 14 residues. V lost 9 bases to trimming and J lost 1 base; unmatched junction nucleotides: 9. Germline-derived CDR1 and CDR2 are MNHNS and SASEGT. The CDR3 here is CASRQGAWSYEQYF. DNA of the CDR3: TGTGCCAGTAGACAGGGAGCGTGGTCCTACGAGCAGTACTTC.

The V and J genes are TRBV19 and TRBJ1-2; 7 bases line up with TRBD1. Germline V gene sequence: CDR1 LNHDA, CDR2 SQIVND (reference sequence). The CDR3 sequence is 15 residues long. Trimming cost V 4 bases and J 8 bases; bases outside gene matches: 13. This chain's CDR3 is CASSKTEGGRAGYTF. For the CDR3, the DNA is TGTGCCAGTAGTAAAACGGAAGGGGGCAGAGCGGGCTACACCTTC.

V and J are TRBV15 and TRBJ2-6, with TRBD1 identical over 11 bases. V trimming: 5 bases; J trimming: 0 bases; junction bases outside the gene matches: 15. The CDR3 length is 21 residues. CDR1 is LNHNV and CDR2 is YYDKDF in the germline V gene (reference sequence). The DNA for the CDR3 is TGTGCCACCAGCTTGCCCCAAGGTACCGGGACAGGGGGCTCTGGGGCCAACGTCCTGACTTTC. Protein sequence: CATSLPQGTGTGGSGANVLTF.

The V and J genes are TRBV10-3 and TRBJ2-3; 7 nucleotides agree with TRBD2. Germline lookup yields CDR1 ENHRY and CDR2 SYGVKD. Unmatched junction bases numbered 5, after V lost 5 bases and J lost 6 bases. The CDR3 loop spans 13 amino acids. The CDR3 spells CAISSRLADTQYF. The CDR3 region has the DNA TGTGCCATCAGTTCGCGACTAGCTGATACGCAGTATTTT.

The chain employs TRBV14 and TRBJ2-3; 14 positions match TRBD2. CDR3 length: 18 amino acids. Germline CDR1 SGHDN, CDR2 FVKESK. The V segment lost 5 bases and the J segment 0 bases; nucleotides outside the gene matches: 7. CDR3 sequence reads: CASSEGTSGSSSTDTQYF. In nucleotides, the CDR3 is TGTGCCAGCAGCGAAGGGACTAGCGGGAGTTCTAGCACAGATACGCAGTATTTT.

V gene TRBV5-4 combines with J gene TRBJ1-2; 7 bases line up with TRBD1. Trimming removed 2 bases from V and 3 bases from J; junction bases left unmatched: 7. The length of the CDR3 is 15 residues. Germline V gene data show CDR1 as SGHNT and CDR2 as YYREEE (reference sequence). The CDR3 region has the DNA TGTGCCAGCAGCTTTCGTGGGCAGGGGGACTATGGCTACACCTTC. This codes for CASSFRGQGDYGYTF.

This clone was recorded only once. This chain uses TRBV7-7 with TRBJ2-1; 11 positions match TRBD2. The CDR3 loop spans 17 amino acids. Trimming removed 6 bases from V and 0 bases from J; junction bases left unmatched: 7. CDR1 SSHAT and CDR2 FNYEAQ come from the germline V gene (reference sequence). CDR3 nucleotide sequence: TGTGCCAGCAGTCGGACTAGCGGGTCTAGCTCCTACAATGAGCAGTTCTTC. Translated, it gives CASSRTSGSSSYNEQFF. The full variable domain, rest sourced from reference TRBV7-7 and TRBJ2-1, is GAGVSQSPRYKVTKRGQDVTLRCDPISSHATLYWYQQALGQGPEFLTYFNYEAQPDKSGLPSDRFSAERPEGSISTLTIQRTEQRDSAMYRCASSRTSGSSSYNEQFFGPGTRLTVL.